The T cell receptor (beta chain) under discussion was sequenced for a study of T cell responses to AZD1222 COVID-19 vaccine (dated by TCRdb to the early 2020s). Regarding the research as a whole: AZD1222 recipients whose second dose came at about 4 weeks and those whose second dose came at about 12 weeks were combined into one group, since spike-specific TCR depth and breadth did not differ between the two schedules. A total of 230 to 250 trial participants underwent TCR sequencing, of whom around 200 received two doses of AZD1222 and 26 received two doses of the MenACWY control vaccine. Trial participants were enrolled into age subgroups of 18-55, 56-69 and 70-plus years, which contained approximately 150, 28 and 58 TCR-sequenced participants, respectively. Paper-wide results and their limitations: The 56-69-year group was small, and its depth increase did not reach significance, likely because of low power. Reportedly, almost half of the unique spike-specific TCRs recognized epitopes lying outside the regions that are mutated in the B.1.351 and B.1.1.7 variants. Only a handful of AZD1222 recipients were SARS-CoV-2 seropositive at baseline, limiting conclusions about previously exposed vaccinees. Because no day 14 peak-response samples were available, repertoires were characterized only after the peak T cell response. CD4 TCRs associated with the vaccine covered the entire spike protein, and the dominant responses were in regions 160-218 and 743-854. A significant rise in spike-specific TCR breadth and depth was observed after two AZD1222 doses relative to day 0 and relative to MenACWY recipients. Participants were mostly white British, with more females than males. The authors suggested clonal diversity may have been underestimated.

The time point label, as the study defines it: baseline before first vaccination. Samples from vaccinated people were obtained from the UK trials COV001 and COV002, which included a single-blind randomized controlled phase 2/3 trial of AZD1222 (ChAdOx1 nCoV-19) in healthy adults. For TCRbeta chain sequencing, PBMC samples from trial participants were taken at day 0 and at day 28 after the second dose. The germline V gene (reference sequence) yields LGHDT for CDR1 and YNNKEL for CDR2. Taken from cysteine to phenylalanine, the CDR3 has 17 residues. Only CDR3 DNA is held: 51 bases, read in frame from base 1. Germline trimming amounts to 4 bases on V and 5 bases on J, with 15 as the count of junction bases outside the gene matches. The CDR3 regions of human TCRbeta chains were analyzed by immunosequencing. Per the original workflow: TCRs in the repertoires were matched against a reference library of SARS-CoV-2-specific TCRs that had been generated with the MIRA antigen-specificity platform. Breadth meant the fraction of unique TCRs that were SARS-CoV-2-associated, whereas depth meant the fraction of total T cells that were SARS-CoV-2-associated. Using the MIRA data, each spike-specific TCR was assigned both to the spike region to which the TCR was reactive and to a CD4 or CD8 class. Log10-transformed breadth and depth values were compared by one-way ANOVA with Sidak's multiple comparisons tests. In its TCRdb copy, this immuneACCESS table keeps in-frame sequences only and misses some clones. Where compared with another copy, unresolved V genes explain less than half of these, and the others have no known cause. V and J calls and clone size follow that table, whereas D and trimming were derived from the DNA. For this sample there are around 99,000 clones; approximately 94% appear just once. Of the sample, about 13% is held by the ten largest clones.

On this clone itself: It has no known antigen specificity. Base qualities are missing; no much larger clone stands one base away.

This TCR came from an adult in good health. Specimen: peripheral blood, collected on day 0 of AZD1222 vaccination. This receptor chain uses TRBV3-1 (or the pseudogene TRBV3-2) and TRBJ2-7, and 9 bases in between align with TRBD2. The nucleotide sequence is TGTGCCAGCAGCCGCCGCGGCCTAGCGGGACACCTGGACGAGCAGTACTTC. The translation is CASSRRGLAGHLDEQYF.